This TCR beta chain was retrieved from a study of shared clonotypes between healthy human individuals. Trimming removed 2 bases from V and 6 bases from J, with 11 bases in between. Per the germline V gene, CDR1 is SGHRS and CDR2 is YFSETQ. The CDR3 is made up of 13 amino acids. The assay was immunoSEQ multiplex PCR, and TCRdb's table has in-frame clones only and misses some. The table includes about 1.5 million clones, 95% to 99% detected once. V is TRBV5-1 and J is TRBJ1-2; D is undetermined. This receptor was taken from a man aged 30 to 39 in good health. Sequenced sample: naive CD4+ T cells sorted from blood. Subset indicated: CD45RA+ positively selected. This chain's CDR3 is CASSFDGSDGYTF. CDR3 DNA sequence: TGCGCCAGCAGCTTTGACGGTTCGGATGGCTACACCTTC.